A selection of T cell receptor beta chains follows, all from one sample in a study of T cell responses to AZD1222 COVID-19 vaccine. TCRdb's copy holds only in-frame clones and misses some; the assay was immunoSEQ multiplex PCR. The sample records about 75,000 clones, approximately 89% being singletons. The specimen comprised peripheral blood, sampled 28 days after the second dose of the MenACWY control vaccine. These receptors came from an adult who received the MenACWY meningococcal vaccine as a control. Both conserved end residues are part of each CDR3. A D gene is named only where the DNA matches it firmly. Only part of the rows carry a size: once, few, many, or a class if the clone is expanded.

J gene,clone size,CDR3 length,D gene,V gene,CDR3 DNA,CDR3 protein
TRBJ2-3,-,15,-,TRBV6-5,TGTGCCAGCAGTCCATGGGATGTGGGCACAGATACGCAGTATTTT,CASSPWDVGTDTQYF
TRBJ2-7,-,15,-,TRBV6-1,TGTGCCAGCAGTGAAGGGCAGGCGCCAACCTACGAGCAGTACTTC,CASSEGQAPTYEQYF
TRBJ2-1,-,16,-,TRBV18,TGTGCCAGCTCACCACCGGAAAGGGCGCGAGGGAATGAGCAGTTCTTC,CASSPPERARGNEQFF
TRBJ2-6,-,17,-,TRBV5-1,TGCGCCAGCAGCTTGGGGGGCACCGGAGGTGGGGCCAACGTCCTGACTTTC,CASSLGGTGGGANVLTF
TRBJ1-5,-,13,-,TRBV27,TGTGCCAGCAGTTCCACGGTAGGCCAGCCCCAGCATTTT,CASSSTVGQPQHF
TRBJ2-7,-,16,TRBD2,TRBV4-1,TGCGCCAGCAGCCAAGATCAACTAGCGGATTCCTACGAGCAGTACTTC,CASSQDQLADSYEQYF
TRBJ1-6,-,14,-,TRBV14,TGTGCCAGCAGCCCTGGACGGTATAATTCACCCCTCCACTTT,CASSPGRYNSPLHF
TRBJ1-5,-,16,-,TRBV2,TGTGCCAGCAGTGAAGCCTCGAGGTTGTTAGGGCAGCCCCAGCATTTT,CASSEASRLLGQPQHF
TRBJ1-1,-,11,-,TRBV20-1,TGCAGTGCCCCCTCTGGGGTGGGAGCTTTCTTT,CSAPSGVGAFF
TRBJ1-5,-,13,-,TRBV7-8,TGTGCCAGCAGCTTAGAGGTGTTGGGGCCCCAGCATTTT,CASSLEVLGPQHF
TRBJ1-5,-,15,-,TRBV27,TGTGCCAGCAGACCCCCAGGGTATAGCAATCAGCCCCAGCATTTT,CASRPPGYSNQPQHF
TRBJ1-2,-,13,-,TRBV2,TGTGCCAGCAGTGAAGCCGTAATGTATGGCTACACCTTC,CASSEAVMYGYTF
TRBJ2-7,few,14,-,TRBV18,TGTGCCAGCTCACGGGGGACGGTGTTTTACGAGCAGTACTTC,CASSRGTVFYEQYF
TRBJ1-6,-,17,-,TRBV30,TGTGCCTGGAGTGCATCGGCATTGGGCTCCTATAATTCACCCCTCCACTTT,CAWSASALGSYNSPLHF
TRBJ1-4,-,10,TRBD1,TRBV19,TGCGGGACAGGGGAAGAAAAACTGTTTTTT,CGTGEEKLFF
TRBJ2-7,-,13,TRBD1,TRBV19,TGTGCCAGTAGTACAGGACAGGGTTACGAGCAGTACTTC,CASSTGQGYEQYF
TRBJ2-2,few,16,-,TRBV7-3,TGTGCCAGCAGCTTAATACGTGGGAGCAACACCGGGGAGCTGTTTTTT,CASSLIRGSNTGELFF
TRBJ1-2,-,16,TRBD1,TRBV16,TGTGCCAGCAGCCAATCCGGGACAGGGGGCAACTATGGCTACACCTTC,CASSQSGTGGNYGYTF
TRBJ2-3,-,15,-,TRBV11-3,TGTGCCAGCGGTAGACCAGGTAGTAGCACAGATACGCAGTATTTT,CASGRPGSSTDTQYF
TRBJ1-4,-,16,-,TRBV2,TGTGCCAGCAGTGAAGACAGCTATTCAACTAATGAAAAACTGTTTTTT,CASSEDSYSTNEKLFF
TRBJ2-1,-,14,TRBD1,TRBV6-2/TRBV6-3,TGTGCCAGCAGTTCGGGACAGGGAAGCAATGAGCAGTTCTTC,CASSSGQGSNEQFF
TRBJ1-3,-,13,TRBD1,TRBV30,TGTGCCTGGGGCCGGGGACAGGGAAACACCATATATTTT,CAWGRGQGNTIYF
TRBJ1-5,once,13,-,TRBV12-3/TRBV12-4,TGTGCCAGCACCGGGGGGGGTAATCAGCCCCAGCATTTT,CASTGGGNQPQHF
TRBJ1-2,-,15,TRBD1,TRBV6-5,TGTGCCAGCAGACGCAACTCAGACAGGGCTTTTGGCTACACCTTC,CASRRNSDRAFGYTF
TRBJ1-4,-,13,TRBD1,TRBV2,TGTGCCGGGACCCGGGACAGGGATGAAAAACTGTTTTTT,CAGTRDRDEKLFF
TRBJ2-3,-,18,-,TRBV9,TGTGCCAGCAGCGTAGATTTTGGGCAGGGTGGTATGGCAGATACGCAGTATTTT,CASSVDFGQGGMADTQYF
TRBJ1-1,-,15,-,TRBV5-1,TGCGCCAGCAGCTTGGCCGACCCTAAGAACACTGAAGCTTTCTTT,CASSLADPKNTEAFF
TRBJ2-5,-,14,-,TRBV5-1,TGCGCCAGCAGCTTGGGGGACGGAGAAGAGACCCAGTACTTC,CASSLGDGEETQYF
TRBJ1-2,-,14,TRBD1,TRBV7-8,TGTGCCAGCAGCCGAGACAGGGAGGGCTATGGCTACACCTTC,CASSRDREGYGYTF
TRBJ1-4,many,16,-,TRBV7-8,TGTGCCAGCAGCTTATCGCCGGGACCGGGTTTCGAGGAACTGTTTTTT,CASSLSPGPGFEELFF